Reported below is one T cell receptor (beta chain). The antigen remains unidentified. Trimming removed 5 bases at V and 0 bases at J, with 10 bases between. CDR1 and CDR2 (germline): SQVTM, ANQGSEA. The CDR3 sequence is 14 residues long. This sample stems from a study of long-term antiretroviral therapy in people with HIV. Study-level points and caveats: Nothing was known about ART adherence, viral resistance or changes in therapy.

The assay used was immunoSEQ (version v3.0), run at survey level. TCRdb's copy holds only in-frame clones and misses some; the assay was immunoSEQ multiplex PCR. The sample includes about 25,000 clones, 65% to 85% of them seen just once. The clonotype was recovered from a man aged 25 to 45 with HIV. Sequenced material: unsorted PBMCs, taken 2.1 years after starting antiretroviral therapy. The chain carries TRBV29-1 and TRBJ1-4, with a tentative D call TRBD1 (5 bases). For the CDR3, the DNA is TGCAGCGTTCGGTCAGGGTCAACTAATGAAAAACTGTTTTTT. This codes for CSVRSGSTNEKLFF.